Each of the 8 T cell receptor beta chains below was sequenced from the same sample in a study of CD8 T cells in Susac syndrome. With random hexamers, reverse transcription was performed on roughly 0.5 to 1 ug of RNA. TCRdb reanalysed the immunoSEQ multiplex PCR reads using MiXCR and keeps one entry per CDR3 protein. The sample records some 180,000 distinct CDR3 sequences, roughly 94% being singletons. Sequencing input: CD4+ T cells from PBMCs. The receptors come from a human donor in good health.

The table lists this clonotype with a count of one. This rearrangement joins TRBV5-4 to TRBJ2-5, with D maybe TRBD1 (5 bases). The CDR3 sequence is 14 residues long. Trimming cost V 1 base and J 2 bases, with 9 bases left between them. Per germline, CDR1 SGHNT and CDR2 YYREEE (reference sequence). The CDR3 bases are TGTGCCAGCAGCTTGACAGGCAATCAAGAGACCCAGTACTTC. This translates into CASSLTGNQETQYF.

The rearrangement joins TRBV24-1 to TRBJ2-5; perhaps D is TRBD1 or TRBD2 (6 bases each). V was pared by 5 bases and J by 5 bases, with 14 bases between. The CDR3 runs to 14 residues. Germline lookup yields CDR1 KGHDR and CDR2 SFDVKD. CDR3 in amino acids: CATSGSGARETQYF. DNA for the CDR3: TGTGCCACCAGTGGTTCGGGGGCGAGGGAGACCCAGTACTTC.

The J gene is TRBJ2-1, the V gene TRBV9, with D tentatively TRBD2 (6 bases). CDR1 is SGDLS, CDR2 YYNGEE, per germline. This CDR3 is built from 15 residues. Deletions cut 3 bases from V and 3 bases from J, with 13 bases between. CDR3 residues: CASSGRDLYYNEQFF. CDR3 sequence (DNA): TGTGCCAGCAGCGGTCGGGACTTATACTACAATGAGCAGTTCTTC.

CDR3 sequence reads: CSVEDLGEGEQFF. The CDR3 DNA reads as TGCAGCGTTGAAGATCTGGGGGAAGGAGAGCAGTTCTTC. The chain links TRBV29-1 to TRBJ2-1; possibly TRBD1 or TRBD2 for D (5 bases each). V was clipped by 0 bases and J by 10 bases, with 13 bases between them. The CDR3 is 13 residues long. CDR1 is SQVTM and CDR2 is ANQGSEA in the germline V gene.

The V gene is TRBV7-2, the J gene TRBJ2-3, with TRBD2 matching 9 bases. The CDR3 has 16 residues. Germline V CDR1 and CDR2: SGHTA, FQGNSA. Losses at the gene ends were 5 bases for V and 2 bases for J; bases not matched to a gene: 8. CDR3 DNA: TGTGCCAGCAGCCTCCCGACTAGCGGACCCACAGATACGCAGTATTTT. It codes for CASSLPTSGPTDTQYF.

The rearrangement joins TRBV5-1 to TRBJ2-5; TRBD1 aligns across 9 bases. CDR3 length equals 15 residues. Germline V CDR1 and CDR2: SGHRS, YFSETQ. V shed 2 bases, J shed 2 bases, and the junction held 4 bases outside the gene matches. The CDR3 sequence: CASSFRDRDQETQYF. The CDR3 DNA sequence: TGCGCCAGCAGCTTCAGGGACAGGGATCAAGAGACCCAGTACTTC.

V usage is TRBV20-1 and J usage is TRBJ2-3; D is uncertain. Germline CDR1 DFQATT, CDR2 SNEGSKA (reference sequence). This CDR3 spans 13 amino acids. V was clipped by 2 bases and J by 2 bases, with 8 bases between them. This CDR3 reads CSARSETTDTQYF. The CDR3 region has the DNA TGCAGTGCTAGATCGGAAACCACAGATACGCAGTATTTT.

The genes are TRBV30 and TRBJ1-5; D is ambiguous. V was pared by 0 bases and J by 6 bases, with 15 bases between. The CDR3 contains 15 residues. The germline gives CDR1 GTSNPN, CDR2 SVGIG (reference sequence). The CDR3 loop reads CAWSVLGGNSQPQHF. The CDR3 DNA reads TGTGCCTGGAGTGTACTAGGAGGGAATAGTCAGCCCCAGCATTTT.